This T cell receptor (beta chain) is from a study of beta chain features in type 1 diabetes. Study findings and constraints: Among all four CD4+ subsets, Type 1 diabetes patients had TCRB CDR3s that were moderately but significantly shorter. VDJ junctions in type 1 diabetes patients carried more deletions and fewer insertions. TCRB rearrangement may or may not be influenced by HLA type; here this remained unresolved. Researchers cautioned that cDNA sequencing could over-represent cells with high TCR expression.

As concerns this clone: Its matching antigen is unknown.

CDR3 size: 16 residues. The V segment lost 1 base and the J segment 5 bases; nucleotides outside the gene matches: 7. Germline V gives CDR1 SGHVS, CDR2 FQNEAQ. The authors reverse transcribed all of the isolated RNA, so sequencing captured expressed TCRB transcripts. The repertoire was sequenced with immunoSEQ multiplex PCR; TCRdb's copy has only in-frame clones and lacks some. Here the sample spans under 250,000 clones, over 11% being singletons. Material: naive CD4+ T cells from blood. The sequence derives from a man aged 25 to 45 with type 1 diabetes. The chain recombines TRBV7-8 with TRBJ2-5; 10 bases are a match to TRBD2. In nucleotides, the CDR3 is TGTGCCAGCAGCTTAGGGACTAGCGGTCGGGGGGAGACCCAGTACTTC. This encodes CASSLGTSGRGETQYF. Together with reference TRBV7-8 and TRBJ2-5, the CDR3 gives the full variable domain: GAGVSQSPRYKVAKRGQDVALRCDPISGHVSLFWYQQALGQGPEFLTYFQNEAQLDKSGLPSDRFFAERPEGSVSTLKIQRTQQEDSAVYLCASSLGTSGRGETQYFGPGTRLLVL.